Sequencing of this TCR beta chain was carried out in a study of T cell responses to AZD1222 COVID-19 vaccine. Overall study: Pooling of second doses given at about 4 or about 12 weeks was done. Overall study results and limits: The reported proportion of spike-specific TCRs targeting unmutated variant regions was nearly half. Repertoire samples came only from after the peak T cell response. Recipients of AZD1222 seropositive at baseline numbered only 5 or 6.

A word on this clone: The target antigen is unknown.

The germline V gene encodes CDR1 SGDLS and CDR2 YYNGEE. CDR3 length: 15 residues. Unmatched junction bases numbered 7, after V lost 2 bases and J lost 7 bases. Profiling relied on immunoSEQ multiplex PCR, and the TCRdb table lists in-frame clones only, not all of them. Of 100,000 to 150,000 clones listed, approximately 90% are singletons. The origin of this receptor is an adult in good health. The sample consisted of peripheral blood, taken on day 0 of AZD1222 vaccination. The J gene is TRBJ2-7, the V gene TRBV9; 12 nucleotides align to TRBD1. The CDR3 bases are TGTGCCAGCAGCGTGGGACAGGGGGCGCGAGGAGAGCAGTACTTC. Its protein product is CASSVGQGARGEQYF.